The following is a TCR beta chain sequence with its context. The specificity of this receptor is unknown. No much larger clonotype is one base removed from it; base qualities were not supplied. Using the deep immunoSEQ assay, TCR CDR3 regions were amplified from genomic DNA by multiplex PCR. For each cell subset, the extracted genomic DNA was distributed evenly across all wells of several immunoSEQ 96-well plates, and each plate served as one replicate. Each replicate PCR for sorted subsets received about 180 ng genomic DNA, equal to about 29,000 T cell genomes. Purified libraries were measured with a Qubit 3.0 fluorometer, size-checked on a Bioanalyzer 2100, and measured again with the KAPA Library Quantification kit. Each immunoSEQ 96-well plate was sequenced on its own single-read 150-cycle Illumina NextSeq 550 flow cell. Per the original workflow: Because the immunoSEQ output included only junctional sequences and no quality scores, the filtering could not be the same as the filtering used for full-length reads. Sequences were annotated with PyIR, a Python wrapper for IgBLAST v1.9, and V/J genes and CDR3 were assigned using IMGT germline references. Reads with weak V/J assignments (E-value above 1e-6), missing CDR3, stop codons, out-of-frame junctions, or ambiguous translated residues were removed. V3J clonotypes were defined as sequences sharing an identical inferred V gene, J gene, and CDR3 amino acid sequence. The percentage overlap between two repertoires was calculated by dividing the number of shared unique clonotypes by the size of the smaller repertoire. Richness of each repertoire was evaluated using RTK rarefaction, the Chao1 estimator, and Recon v2.1 estimates of unobserved clonotypes. Generation probabilities were computed with OLGA for all TCRbeta clonotypes obtained by the gDNA method from several donors. In its TCRdb copy, this immuneACCESS table keeps in-frame sequences only and misses some clones. Where compared with another copy, unresolved V genes explain less than half of these, and the others have no known cause. V, J and clone size were drawn from that table, and D and trimming were deduced from the DNA. Here the sample has 650,000 to 800,000 clones; roughly two thirds occur a single time. The ten most abundant clones make up about 1.7% of the sample.

Healthy HIV-negative adults with no recently reported acute infections or vaccinations were included as donors. Only Caucasian adults living in Nashville, Tennessee, USA were represented among the donors. CD4+ T cells were enriched through magnetic negative selection, after which naive cells were positively selected on CD45RA and the remaining negative fraction served as the memory subset. After blood collection by leukapheresis, PBMCs were isolated using Ficoll-Histopaque density gradient centrifugation and then cryopreserved in the vapor phase of liquid nitrogen. Analytical flow cytometry was used to check the purity and quantity of each magnetically sorted T cell population. Genomic DNA was isolated from every sorted fraction and measured by UV absorbance on a Nanodrop 2000c. Between the V and J ends, shortened by 3 bases and 1 base respectively, the junction contains 13 bases. The CDR3 starts with the cysteine, ends with the phenylalanine, and has 16 residues. Of all the DNA, just the CDR3 is kept, 48 bases in frame from base 1. The germline V gene sets CDR1 to MDHEN and CDR2 to SYDVKM.

This entry comes from a study of shared clonotypes between healthy human individuals (dated by TCRdb to about 2020). Regarding the research as a whole: Two women and three men aged 18 to 49 years were included in the cohort. For each donor, CD4 naive and CD4 memory were each run on three plates, CD8 naive on two plates, and CD8 memory on one plate. To estimate repertoire size and how much clonotype sharing occurs between individuals, the study deeply sequenced the blood TCR repertoires of roughly 5 healthy adults. To increase sequencing depth and limit assay-specific biases, different laboratories used diverse techniques to prepare libraries and sequence TCR repertoires. Per donor, leukapheresis produced somewhere between about 0.85 and 9.5 billion PBMCs. Here is what the overall study found, with its caveats: Pairwise subsampling led to the expectation that sequencing depth would affect the degree of clonotype sharing among donors. Rarefaction of sorted-subset datasets indicated incomplete sequencing despite the large sequencing depth. The small number of donors limited the genetic and exposure-history diversity represented. Compared with non-shared clonotypes, clonotypes shared by all four sorted-subset donors had higher generation probabilities. Only blood was sampled, and tissue TCR repertoires likely differ from those in blood. Naive subsets generally had larger estimated clonotype richness than memory subsets. About 5% of naive CD4, 3.5% of naive CD8, roughly 2.5% of memory CD4, and about 0.4% of memory CD8 clonotypes were shared across four donors.

This clonotype originated in a woman aged 30 to 39 in good health. The rearrangement combines TRBV28 with TRBJ1-5; no D segment can be confidently identified. Specimen: memory CD4+ T cells sorted from blood. Per the publication, the cell subset or site label means: CD45RA-negative fraction. The nucleotide sequence is given as TGTGCCAGCAGTTTTCATGGGAAAGGGAGCAATCAGCCCCAGCATTTT. Translated, it reads CASSFHGKGSNQPQHF.